Listed here are 28 T cell receptor beta chains from one sample, sequenced in a study of Graves' ophthalmopathy and Graves' hyperthyroidism. TCR beta CDR3 amplification used RNA transcripts. A first-round RT-PCR used HTBI primers, followed by a second-round multiplex PCR. TCRdb passed the multiplex PCR reads through MiXCR, listing each CDR3 protein once. The table records about 400,000 distinct CDR3 sequences, about 18% of them present only once. Specimen: peripheral blood. All receptors come from a young woman with Graves' ophthalmopathy.

This clonotype occurred many times. The chain has TRBV28 and TRBJ2-2, with D possibly TRBD2 on 5 matching bases. The CDR3 is made up of 15 amino acids. V was shortened by 7 bases and J by 9 bases, with 21 bases between the two germline ends. Germline V gene data show CDR1 as MDHEN and CDR2 as SYDVKM. CDR3 nucleotide sequence: TGTGCCAGCAAGAAAGCGGAAGGAGGACGGAGGGAGCTGTTTTTT. This translates into CASKKAEGGRRELFF. Complete variable domain (other parts from reference TRBV28 and TRBJ2-2): DVKVTQSSRYLVKRTGEKVFLECVQDMDHENMFWYRQDPGLGLRLIYFSYDVKMKEKGDIPEGYSVSREKKERFSLILESASTNQTSMYLCASKKAEGGRRELFFGEGSRLTVL.

In this sample, this clonotype turned up a few times. V usage is TRBV19 and J usage is TRBJ1-2; possible D gene TRBD1, 6 bases. Per germline, CDR1 LNHDA and CDR2 SQIVND (reference sequence). The CDR3 has 14 residues. V lost 6 bases and J 3 bases, leaving 14 bases between the germline ends. In DNA form, the CDR3 reads TGTGCCAGTAGAGAGGGGACAAGTCACTATGGCTACACCTTC. It translates to CASREGTSHYGYTF.

The sample holds many counts of this clonotype. V usage is TRBV6-2 or TRBV6-3 and J usage is TRBJ1-1; D remains unclear. This CDR3 contains 12 residues. V lost 6 bases to trimming and J lost 9 bases, with 14 bases between them. Germline loops: CDR1 MNHEY, CDR2 SVGEGT. CDR3 nucleotide sequence: TGTGCCAGCAGCTTTACGCAGACTCAAGCTTTCTTT. It specifies CASSFTQTQAFF.

The V call is TRBV2, the J call TRBJ1-5; possibly TRBD1 for D (6 bases). V was shortened by 7 bases and J by 0 bases, with 13 bases between the two germline ends. The CDR3 is 15 amino acids. Germline V gene sequence: CDR1 SNHLY, CDR2 FYNNEI. CDR3 residues: CASKKGQYSNQPQHF. In DNA, the CDR3 is TGTGCCAGCAAGAAAGGACAGTATAGCAATCAGCCCCAGCATTTT.

This clonotype was seen many times. This chain links TRBV11-2 with TRBJ2-7; TRBD2 aligns across 13 bases. The junction had 13 bases not matched to a gene; V was cut back by 5 bases and J by 6 bases. The CDR3 contains 17 residues. Germline V gene sequence: CDR1 SGHAT, CDR2 FQNNGV. The CDR3 region has the DNA TGTGCCAGCAGCCAACTAGCGGGGGGGGTGACCCTATCCGAGCAGTACTTC. It specifies CASSQLAGGVTLSEQYF.

In this sample, this clonotype turned up many times. This rearrangement joins TRBV5-1 to TRBJ2-7, with no clear D. Deletions cut 4 bases from V and 0 bases from J, with 11 bases between. Per germline, CDR1 SGHRS and CDR2 YFSETQ. The CDR3 covers 14 residues. The CDR3 sequence is CASSLLSHSYEQYF. As DNA, the CDR3 is TGCGCCAGCAGCCTTCTGTCCCACTCCTACGAGCAGTACTTC.

At least ten counts were recorded for this clonotype. This sequence joins TRBV6-6 and TRBJ2-7, with TRBD2 matching over 9 bases. CDR3 length: 18 residues. V shed 8 bases and J 0 bases; nucleotides not matched to a gene: 17. The V gene's germline CDR1 is MNHNY and CDR2 SVGAGI (reference sequence). This chain's CDR3 is CASFQGLAGRPSSYEQYF. The DNA for the CDR3 is TGTGCCAGCTTCCAAGGGCTAGCGGGAAGGCCGAGCTCCTACGAGCAGTACTTC.

This clonotype came up many times. V and J are TRBV30 and TRBJ1-6; TRBD1 matches 8 bases. The germline V gene has CDR1 GTSNPN and CDR2 SVGIG (reference sequence). V shed 5 bases, J shed 0 bases, and the junction held 12 bases outside the gene matches. The CDR3 is 18 residues long. The CDR3 DNA sequence: TGTGCCTGGTCAGGGCCAGGGGGCCGAAGCTCCTATAATTCACCCCTCCACTTT. This gives the protein CAWSGPGGRSSYNSPLHF.

There are many counts of this clonotype. V usage is TRBV7-2 and J usage is TRBJ1-6; D ambiguous. The V and J ends lost 4 bases and 4 bases respectively, with 5 bases between them. Germline assignment: CDR1 SGHTA and CDR2 FQGNSA. The CDR3 consists of 13 residues. CDR3 bases: TGTGCCAGCAGCTCCCAGTATAATTCACCCCTCCACTTT. It is translated as CASSSQYNSPLHF.

In its sample, this clonotype was seen many times. This chain uses TRBV30 with TRBJ2-7, with D possibly TRBD2 on 5 matching bases. The germline V and J ends were trimmed by 8 bases and 7 bases, with 24 bases remaining between them. From germline, CDR1 is GTSNPN and CDR2 SVGIG (reference sequence). The CDR3 runs 14 residues. CDR3: CARAHPALSGEQYF. Here the CDR3 DNA reads TGTGCCCGGGCCCACCCGGCCCTCTCGGGAGAGCAGTACTTC.

The chain links TRBV6-5 to TRBJ1-1, with D perhaps matching TRBD1 (6 bases). The V end lost 0 bases, the J end lost 4 bases, and 15 bases lay between the germline ends. CDR1 and CDR2 (germline): MNHEY, SVGAGI. The CDR3 loop spans 16 amino acids. CDR3 in amino acids: CASSYSPGARATEAFF. The CDR3 coding sequence is TGTGCCAGCAGTTACTCACCGGGGGCCAGGGCCACTGAAGCTTTCTTT.

This clonotype was recorded at least ten times. V gene TRBV6-2 or TRBV6-3 combines with J gene TRBJ1-1; TRBD1 matches 8 bases. CDR3 length: 12 residues. Unmatched junction bases numbered 3, after V lost 8 bases and J lost 4 bases. The germline gives CDR1 MNHEY, CDR2 SVGEGT. The CDR3 DNA reads as TGTGCCAGCTACAGGGGGACCACTGAAGCTTTCTTT. Its translation: CASYRGTTEAFF.

The J gene is TRBJ2-7, the V gene TRBV6-1; tentative D call: TRBD1 (6 bases). CDR1 MNHNS and CDR2 SASEGT come from the germline V gene. The CDR3 runs to 14 residues. V shed 5 bases and J shed 3 bases, with 14 bases lying between them. The CDR3 is CASSKGHRGYEQYF. CDR3 nucleotide sequence: TGTGCCAGCAGTAAGGGACATCGGGGCTACGAGCAGTACTTC.

At least ten counts were recorded for this clonotype. The chain is built from TRBV10-3 and TRBJ1-1, with TRBD1 as a possible D gene (6 bases). The CDR3 length is 15 residues. V lost 4 bases and J 3 bases, leaving 15 bases between the germline ends. CDR1 and CDR2 (germline): ENHRY, SYGVKD. Here the CDR3 DNA reads TGTGCCATCAGTGGAAACAGGGAGCATTACACTGAAGCTTTCTTT. This translates into CAISGNREHYTEAFF.

This clonotype was counted at least ten times. Here the CDR3 DNA reads TGTGCCAGCAGTGCGGGACAACACGAGAATTCACCCCTCCACTTT. This translates into CASSAGQHENSPLHF. The chain has TRBV28 and TRBJ1-6; tentative D call: TRBD1 (6 bases). V shed 5 bases and J shed 7 bases, with 15 bases lying between them. This CDR3 comprises 15 residues. Germline CDR1 MDHEN, CDR2 SYDVKM.

This clonotype came up many times. This chain links TRBV28 with TRBJ2-7, with D uncertain. V gave up 2 bases and J gave up 2 bases, with 16 bases separating them. Looked up from germline, CDR1 is MDHEN and CDR2 is SYDVKM. The CDR3 length is 16 residues. The CDR3 spells CASSLGPAGSTYEQYF. The CDR3 DNA is TGTGCCAGCAGTTTAGGGCCAGCCGGCTCGACCTACGAGCAGTACTTC. Using reference TRBV28 and TRBJ2-7 for the parts outside the CDR3, the full variable domain is DVKVTQSSRYLVKRTGEKVFLECVQDMDHENMFWYRQDPGLGLRLIYFSYDVKMKEKGDIPEGYSVSREKKERFSLILESASTNQTSMYLCASSLGPAGSTYEQYFGPGTRLTVT.

This clonotype was recorded many times. V usage is TRBV6-2 or TRBV6-3 and J usage is TRBJ1-5; no clear D gene. Germline CDR1 and CDR2: MNHEY and SVGEGT. Between the trimmed V and J ends, which lost 2 bases and 3 bases, there was a span of 11 bases. The CDR3 is 15 residues long. The CDR3 DNA reads TGTGCCAGCAGTTACCTAGGCAGGTTCAATCAGCCCCAGCATTTT. This translates into CASSYLGRFNQPQHF.

V gene TRBV15 combines with J gene TRBJ2-7; D is perhaps TRBD1 (6 bases). This CDR3 region has 16 residues. V was trimmed by 0 bases and J by 7 bases, leaving 19 bases between them. Germline V lookup: CDR1 LNHNV, CDR2 YYDKDF (reference sequence). The DNA of the CDR3 is TGTGCCACCAGCAGAGATAACAGGGCCAACTCAGGGGAGCAGTACTTC. Protein sequence: CATSRDNRANSGEQYF.

Many counts were recorded for this clonotype. The chain recombines TRBV20-1 with TRBJ1-1; D remains ambiguous. This CDR3 has 13 residues. Germline-derived CDR1 and CDR2 are DFQATT and SNEGSKA (reference sequence). V was clipped by 6 bases and J by 3 bases, with 14 bases between them. CDR3 in DNA: TGCAGTGCCGTCGAGGGCAGTTACACTGAAGCTTTCTTT. It translates to CSAVEGSYTEAFF.

This clonotype was counted many times. The chain links TRBV29-1 to TRBJ1-1; D is undetermined. V was pared by 4 bases and J by 0 bases, with 9 bases between. The CDR3 extends over 13 amino acids. The germline V gene has CDR1 SQVTM and CDR2 ANQGSEA. CDR3 coding DNA: TGCAGCGTTGTTCTGGGTATGAACACTGAAGCTTTCTTT. As protein: CSVVLGMNTEAFF. Combining the CDR3 with reference TRBV29-1 and TRBJ1-1 gives the whole variable domain SAVISQKPSRDICQRGTSLTIQCQVDSQVTMMFWYRQQPGQSLTLIATANQGSEATYESGFVIDKFPISRPNLTFSTLTVSNMSPEDSSIYLCSVVLGMNTEAFFGQGTRLTVV.

This clonotype was observed many times. The chain recombines TRBV28 with TRBJ2-7, with TRBD2 matching 7 bases. The CDR3 spans 13 residues. The junction had 5 bases not matched to a gene; V was cut back by 4 bases and J by 5 bases. Germline CDR1 and CDR2: MDHEN and SYDVKM. CDR3 sequence: CASSYRGRDEQYF. Here the CDR3 DNA reads TGTGCCAGCAGTTACCGGGGGAGGGACGAGCAGTACTTC.

This clonotype was detected ten times or more. The chain links TRBV10-1 to TRBJ2-7, with TRBD1 matching over 9 bases. CDR3 length: 14 residues. Germline V gene lookup returns CDR1 WNHNN and CDR2 SYGVQD (reference sequence). Trimming took 5 bases from V and 5 from J; bases not matched to a gene: 7. DNA for the CDR3: TGCGCCAGCAGTCCATCCGGGACAGGGAACGAGCAGTACTTC. Translation: CASSPSGTGNEQYF.

At least ten counts were recorded for this clonotype. The J gene is TRBJ2-7, the V gene TRBV27; 11 bases match TRBD1. This CDR3 comprises 16 residues. J gave up 4 bases and V 1 base, and 6 bases lay outside the gene matches. Germline V lookup: CDR1 MNHEY, CDR2 SMNVEV (reference sequence). The CDR3 is CASSLWGTGGIYEQYF. In nucleotides, the CDR3 is TGTGCCAGCAGTTTATGGGGGACAGGGGGAATATACGAGCAGTACTTC.

The table lists this clonotype with many counts. The CDR3 loop is CASSQANGQPQHF. The CDR3 DNA follows: TGCGCCAGCAGCCAAGCGAACGGGCAGCCCCAGCATTTT. The chain combines TRBV4-1 with TRBJ1-5; D is ambiguous. V was clipped by 1 base and J by 7 bases, with 8 bases between them. The V gene's germline CDR1 is MGHRA and CDR2 YSYEKL. The CDR3 has 13 amino acids.

On this clonotype itself: One end of the junction fails to match germline, which may point to a read error. This chain connects TRBV6-1 to TRBJ1-1; D unclear. This CDR3 comprises 14 residues. Germline CDR1 is MNHNS and CDR2 is SASEGT. DNA of the CDR3: TGTGCCAGCATCGCCAAGCACCTGAACGCTGAAGCTTTCTTT. It codes for CASIAKHLNAEAFF.

This clonotype was detected many times. The chain has TRBV20-1 and TRBJ1-1, with a tentative D call TRBD1 (6 bases). This CDR3 has 12 residues. CDR1 is DFQATT, CDR2 SNEGSKA, per germline (reference sequence). CDR3 sequence: CRPRGLDTEAFF. In nucleotides, the CDR3 is TGCAGACCCAGGGGTCTAGACACTGAAGCTTTCTTT.

This clonotype was picked up many times. The V gene is TRBV15, the J gene TRBJ2-5, with 10 bases matching TRBD2. The germline V gene encodes CDR1 LNHNV and CDR2 YYDKDF (reference sequence). This CDR3 comprises 16 residues. V shed 4 bases, J shed 3 bases, and the junction held 8 bases outside the gene matches. CDR3 residues: CATSTGWTSGKETQYF. The CDR3 region has the DNA TGTGCCACCAGCACGGGATGGACTAGCGGAAAAGAGACCCAGTACTTC.

This clonotype was observed many times. J is TRBJ1-5 and V is TRBV27, with 7 nucleotides matching TRBD1. Germline lookup yields CDR1 MNHEY and CDR2 SMNVEV (reference sequence). V gave up 3 bases and J gave up 6 bases; unmatched junction bases: 8. This CDR3 is 15 amino acids long. CDR3 loop: CASSFEGQHRQPQHF. CDR3 in DNA: TGTGCCAGCAGTTTCGAGGGACAGCATCGTCAGCCCCAGCATTTT.